One and the same sample provided the 23 T cell receptor beta chains below, sequenced in a study of CXCR3-negative and CXCR3-positive naive CD8 T cells. 5' RACE that incorporated UMI labels was used to prepare the TRB cDNA libraries. Following a re-call of the 5' RACE reads, TCRdb has one entry per CDR3 protein and lacks DNA. This table lists around 92,000 distinct CDR3 sequences. The sample consisted of naive CXCR3- CD8+ T cells from blood. Regarding subset: CD45RO-CCR7+CD27+CD95- naive CD8+ T cells lacking CXCR3 (TNR3-). These receptors were obtained from a human donor in good health. Some clones in this sample may be carry-over from other donors' samples.

This sequence joins TRBV9 and TRBJ2-7. Germline assignment: CDR1 SGDLS and CDR2 YYNGEE. The CDR3 has 14 amino acids. This CDR3 reads CASSVEVSSYEQYF.

The chain links TRBV7-9 to TRBJ2-7; TCRdb reports TRBD2, a call that lacks DNA to check it against. This CDR3 is built from 14 residues. The germline CDR1 and CDR2 sequences are SEHNR and FQNEAQ (reference sequence). This CDR3 is CASSSGGTGYEQYF.

The genes are TRBV12-3 or TRBV12-4 and TRBJ2-1; the D gene TCRdb calls, TRBD1, cannot be checked with no DNA. The CDR3 runs to 12 residues. The CDR3 here is CASSLVGAPGFF.

The rearrangement joins TRBV5-6 to TRBJ2-7; TCRdb names TRBD1, which stays unverified in the absence of DNA. The CDR3 contains 15 residues. The germline gives CDR1 SGHDT, CDR2 YYEEEE. The CDR3 sequence: CASSFGTGTAYEQYF.

The chain is built from TRBV4-1 and TRBJ2-5. The CDR3 is 13 amino acids. Per the germline V gene, CDR1 is MGHRA and CDR2 is YSYEKL. CDR3 protein: CASSQVPEKTQYF.

Here the CDR3 reads CASSLGLEGLAGNGAYSKNIQYF. This chain connects TRBV5-1 to TRBJ2-4; TCRdb indicates TRBD2, and absent DNA this call remains unverified. CDR3 length: 23 residues. The germline V gene has CDR1 SGHRS and CDR2 YFSETQ.

This rearrangement joins TRBV12-5 to TRBJ2-3; TCRdb lists TRBD1, though no DNA is available to test this call. CDR1 is LGHNT and CDR2 is FRNRAP in the germline V gene. The CDR3 runs to 14 residues. The CDR3 region is CASGFRRGPDTQYF.

V is TRBV3-1 and J is TRBJ2-1. Germline V CDR1 and CDR2: LGHDT, YNNKEL (reference sequence). The CDR3 is made up of 13 amino acids. The CDR3 spells CASSHIDYNEQFF.

The genes are TRBV4-1 and TRBJ2-3; TCRdb returns TRBD1, unconfirmable since there is no DNA. From germline, CDR1 is MGHRA and CDR2 YSYEKL. This CDR3 contains 15 residues. The CDR3 spells CASSQEGAITDTQYF.

The V call is TRBV29-1, the J call TRBJ1-1; checking the TCRdb D call of TRBD1 is not possible without DNA. Germline V gene data show CDR1 as SQVTM and CDR2 as ANQGSEA. This CDR3 spans 13 amino acids. The CDR3 region is CSVSGTGVTEAFF.

The chain joins TRBV7-2 to TRBJ1-2; there is no DNA to check the TCRdb D call of TRBD1. CDR3 length: 16 amino acids. CDR1 is SGHTA, CDR2 FQGNSA, per germline. The CDR3 spells CASSSNHRGFQYGYTF. Full variable domain (missing parts from reference TRBV7-2 and TRBJ1-2): GAGVSQSPSNKVTEKGKDVELRCDPISGHTALYWYRQSLGQGLEFLIYFQGNSAPDKSGLPSDRFSAERTGGSVSTLTIQRTQQEDSAVYLCASSSNHRGFQYGYTFGSGTRLTVV.

The rearrangement joins TRBV9 to TRBJ2-5. Germline CDR1 SGDLS, CDR2 YYNGEE. This CDR3 is 15 amino acids long. The CDR3 spells CASSVELLGQETQYF. The full variable domain, completed using reference TRBV9 and TRBJ2-5, is DSGVTQTPKHLITATGQRVTLRCSPRSGDLSVYWYQQSLDQGLQFLIQYYNGEERAKGNILERFSAQQFPDLHSELNLSSLELGDSALYFCASSVELLGQETQYFGPGTRLLVL.

V usage is TRBV4-1 and J usage is TRBJ2-7; TCRdb designates TRBD1, a call that cannot be tested without DNA. CDR3 length: 14 amino acids. The germline CDR1 and CDR2 sequences are MGHRA and YSYEKL. CDR3 region: CASSPGQGAYEQYF.

This chain uses TRBV28 with TRBJ2-1; the D call from TCRdb, TRBD1, cannot be confirmed without DNA. The length of the CDR3 is 13 residues. The germline V gene encodes CDR1 MDHEN and CDR2 SYDVKM. CDR3 residues: CASSFGGNNEQFF.

The chain employs TRBV6-6 and TRBJ1-3. Germline V lookup: CDR1 MNHNY, CDR2 SVGAGI (reference sequence). This CDR3 comprises 14 residues. CDR3 sequence: CASEQGPRGNTIYF.

The genes are TRBV21-1 and TRBJ2-7; TCRdb selects TRBD1, and the lack of DNA leaves this call unchecked. TRBV21-1 represents a pseudogene. The CDR3 is 15 residues long. CDR3: CASSKGRTGCHEQYF.

The V and J genes are TRBV29-1 and TRBJ2-1; lacking DNA, the TRBD1 call made by TCRdb goes unchecked. CDR3 length equals 14 residues. CDR1 is SQVTM, CDR2 ANQGSEA, per germline. Here the CDR3 reads CSVEEGPTAYEQFF.

This chain links TRBV5-5 with TRBJ2-1. Germline assignment: CDR1 SGHKS and CDR2 YYEKEE (reference sequence). CDR3 length equals 15 residues. The CDR3 protein is CASSLSRFSYNEQFF.

This chain connects TRBV7-2 to TRBJ2-1; TCRdb reports TRBD2, a call that lacks DNA to check it against. Germline CDR1 and CDR2: SGHTA and FQGNSA. The CDR3 runs 16 residues. The CDR3: CASSFIPLGGYNEQFF.

The chain employs TRBV20-1 and TRBJ2-7; without DNA, the TCRdb call of TRBD1 cannot be checked. This CDR3 is 17 amino acids long. Germline V gene data show CDR1 as DFQATT and CDR2 as SNEGSKA (reference sequence). The CDR3 here is CSARGLQGSSVSYEQYF.

The chain joins TRBV4-3 to TRBJ2-1; lacking DNA, the TRBD2 call made by TCRdb goes unchecked. From germline, CDR1 is LGHNA and CDR2 YSLEER. The CDR3 is made up of 16 amino acids. The CDR3 sequence is CASSQDRGGVGNEQFF.

This sequence joins TRBV7-9 and TRBJ1-1. CDR3 size: 14 residues. From germline, CDR1 is SEHNR and CDR2 FQNEAQ (reference sequence). The CDR3 protein is CASSRGQPNTEAFF.

The V and J genes are TRBV5-1 and TRBJ2-3; TCRdb reports TRBD2, a call that lacks DNA to check it against. The germline CDR1 and CDR2 sequences are SGHRS and YFSETQ. This CDR3 is built from 12 residues. CDR3 sequence reads: CASSLEGTPQYF.